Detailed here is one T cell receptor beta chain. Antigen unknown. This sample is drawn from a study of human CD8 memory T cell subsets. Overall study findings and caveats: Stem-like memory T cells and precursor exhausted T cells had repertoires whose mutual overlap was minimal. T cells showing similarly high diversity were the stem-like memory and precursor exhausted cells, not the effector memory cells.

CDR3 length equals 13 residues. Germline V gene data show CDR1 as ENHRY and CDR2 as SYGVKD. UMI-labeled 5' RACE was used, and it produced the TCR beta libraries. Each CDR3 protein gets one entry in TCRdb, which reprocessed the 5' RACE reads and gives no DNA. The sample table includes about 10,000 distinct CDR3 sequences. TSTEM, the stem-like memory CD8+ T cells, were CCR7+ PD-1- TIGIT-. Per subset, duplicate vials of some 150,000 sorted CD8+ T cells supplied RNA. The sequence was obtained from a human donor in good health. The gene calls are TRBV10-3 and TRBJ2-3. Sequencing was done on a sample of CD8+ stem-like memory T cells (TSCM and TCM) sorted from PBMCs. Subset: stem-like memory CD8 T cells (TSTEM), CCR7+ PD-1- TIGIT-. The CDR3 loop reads CAISESRTDTQYF.